This T cell receptor beta chain was captured in a study of OX40 agonist ivuxolimab in advanced cancers. Study results and caveats: No determination was made of the antigen specificity of the expanded peripheral T cells. The mean number of expanded clones was higher in CD8+ T cells than in CD4+.

Germline V gives CDR1 MDHEN, CDR2 SYDVKM. The V and J ends lost 9 bases and 1 base respectively, with 15 bases between them. This CDR3 comprises 14 residues. Concerning this clone itself: Its antigen remains unknown.

Repertoires were generated with immunoSEQ multiplex PCR, while TCRdb's copy carries only in-frame clones and drops some. This table holds about 41,000 clones, roughly 89% found once. This clonotype was obtained from an adult with an advanced solid tumor such as melanoma, head and neck, liver or kidney cancer. Sequences were derived from CD4+ or CD8+ T cells sorted from blood, sampled in a trial of the OX40 agonist ivuxolimab. The V call is TRBV28, the J call TRBJ1-1, with D possibly being TRBD1 (6 bases). This CDR3 is CASPPGGKNTEAFF. The CDR3 nucleotides read TGTGCCAGTCCCCCCGGGGGCAAGAACACTGAAGCTTTCTTT.